The source of this TCR beta chain is a study of PD-1 blockade in mismatch repair-deficient tumors (dated by TCRdb to about 2017). About the study as a whole: Between late 2013 and September 2016, the trial enrolled 86 consecutive patients with approximately 12 types of mismatch repair-deficient cancer, all of whom had received prior treatment and were progressing. Deep sequencing of TCR CDR3 regions was used to track tumor-associated T cell clones in peripheral blood of patients responding to PD-1 blockade.

Note on this clone: No cognate antigen has been identified for it. The record has no base qualities; no much larger clone is one base away.

The study at large found these results: Clones residing in the tumor, which were often undetectable in blood before treatment, expanded quickly after pembrolizumab and then contracted, generally before radiologic responses.

Unmatched junction bases come to 10, with V trimmed by 1 base and J by 2 bases. The germline V gene supplies CDR1 SGHTA and CDR2 FQGNSA. The CDR3, cysteine through phenylalanine, is 18 amino acids long. Of the read, only the CDR3 DNA is kept; its 54 bases are in frame from base 1. For each enrolled patient, mismatch repair deficiency was established using either polymerase chain reaction or immunohistochemistry. TCR sequencing was performed for a few patients who responded to pembrolizumab therapy. The phase II trial prospectively evaluated PD-1 blockade with pembrolizumab in advanced mismatch repair-deficient cancers, independent of tissue of origin. Peripheral blood T cell samples were collected serially, before PD-1 blockade began and at several time points afterward. The timing of each blood sample was reported as weeks after the first dose of pembrolizumab. Libraries were made using the immunoSEQ multiplex PCR assay. TCRdb's version of the immuneACCESS table is confined to in-frame rearrangements and falls short of the full clone set. An unresolved V gene accounts for under half of the shortfall where checked; the remainder is of unknown origin. In all, the sample holds some 120,000 clones, and roughly 86% of those were seen once. The top ten clonotypes cover around an eighth of the sample.

Sequences were derived from peripheral blood, sampled 44 weeks after starting pembrolizumab. The V and J genes are TRBV7-2 and TRBJ2-3, and TRBD2 aligns with 9 junction nucleotides. This receptor was identified in an adult with mismatch repair-deficient cancer. The bases are TGTGCCAGCAGCTTAGATCTACTAGCGGGTCAGATCACAGATACGCAGTATTTT. Its coded protein is CASSLDLLAGQITDTQYF.